This T cell receptor beta chain appears in the sequencing data of a study of metastatic and nonmetastatic thyroid tumors. TCRdb re-called the PCR reads with MiXCR. The data show about 62,000 clones, about 3.8% seen once. This clone has just a few counts. At one boundary the junction diverges from the germline segment, which might be a read error. Among the patients, none had received any treatment before thyroid surgery. This receptor was identified in a female donor with papillary thyroid cancer or a benign thyroid nodule (not recorded which). Some clones in this sample may be carry-over from other donors' samples. The sample comprised blood.

The CDR3 protein is CASRHRNSGSNALTF. The CDR3, as DNA: TGTGCCAGCAGGCATAGAAACTCTGGGTCCAACGCCCTGACTTTC. The J gene is TRBJ2-6, the V gene TRBV7-9; D remains ambiguous. Germline V gives CDR1 SEHNR, CDR2 FQNEAQ (reference sequence). This CDR3 has 15 residues.